This T cell receptor beta chain was identified during a study of memory CD4+ T cells and cytomegalovirus serostatus (dated by TCRdb to between 2019 and 2020). For context, the study as a whole: The cohort comprised 33 healthy Belgian adults, 9 CMV seropositive and roughly 25 CMV seronegative. CD4+ memory TCRbeta repertoires of a Belgian cohort with known cytomegalovirus serostatus were sequenced in order to replicate a published TCR-based CMV serostatus classifier.

Here is what the overall study found, with its caveats: Of under 200 previously reported CMV-associated TCRbeta sequences, 67 appeared in the CD4+ memory repertoires, each in one to five individuals. Only CD4+CD45RO+ memory cells were sequenced, in contrast to the original study, in which naive and memory CD4+ and CD8+ populations were covered. The results were interpreted as suggesting that the CMV-associated TCR signature is mostly present in the CD4+ memory repertoire. For CMV serostatus prediction, a median bootstrapped AUC of about 0.95 was reached with the original framework, and a median bootstrapped AUC of roughly 0.9 was reached with a US-trained random forest. The original-framework classifier achieved a median bootstrapped AUC of about 0.95 with a 95% CI of 0.76-1.00 on the Belgian cohort.

A FACSAria II was used to sort memory CD4+ T cells, defined as single viable CD3+CD4+CD8-CD45RO+ cells. CMV serostatus was determined using a Roche Elecsys assay that detects serum IgG against CMV pp150, pp28, p38 and p52. After the samples were thawed, total CD4+ T cells were enriched through positive selection using CD4 magnetic microbeads. The samples came from a separate study whose specific focus was interrogating the CD4+ T cell memory repertoire. Peripheral blood mononuclear cells were isolated and cryopreserved following standard operating procedures; serum was stored at -80 °C. CD3-PerCP (BW264/56), CD4-APC (RPA-T4), CD45RO-PE (UCHT1) and CD8-Pacific Orange (3B5) antibodies were used for staining, and non-viable cells were excluded with Sytox blue. The Quick-DNA Microprep Kit was used to extract genomic DNA from the sorted cells. Amplification of TCRbeta DNA was done with the immunoSEQ hsTCRbeta kit, following the protocol from the manufacturer. An Illumina MiSeq instrument was used to sequence the TCRbeta libraries. The original methods were these. After out-of-frame sequences were removed, 2 million to 2.5 million distinct TCRbeta sequences remained, averaging about 67,000 per individual. Two values were used to score each individual: the count of 150 to 200 previously reported CMV-associated TCRbeta sequences and the total count of productive distinct TCRbeta sequences. A beta-binomial model was reimplemented in Python, and random forests from scikit-learn, run with default parameters, were trained on data from the US cohort. Classifier performance on the Belgian cohort was summarized as median AUC with percentile confidence intervals over 10,000 bootstrap iterations. Sourced from immuneACCESS, this table was stored by TCRdb with only in-frame sequences that have V and J called. A share of the clones is absent; for the studies checked, an unresolved V gene accounts for under half, and the remainder has no known explanation. That table supplies the V and J calls and clone size; D and trimming were determined from the DNA. The sample has 55,000 to 75,000 clones on record, 82% of them singletons. About 0.8% of the sample rests with the top ten.

Comments on this clone: Its antigen remains unidentified. No clone much larger than this one lies a single base away; base qualities are absent.

The CDR3 spans 13 residues, from the cysteine through the phenylalanine. The kept DNA is CDR3 alone, 39 bases in frame from the first base. The germline V gene sets CDR1 to MDHEN and CDR2 to SYDVKM. V loses 2 bases, J loses 2 bases, and the germline ends lie 7 bases apart. The receptor comes from an adult in good health and CMV-seronegative. The specimen sequenced was memory CD4+ T cells from blood. The rearrangement joined TRBV28 to TRBJ2-7, with the D gene not confidently named. The CDR3 here reads CASSLGATYEQYF. Read as DNA, the sequence is TGTGCCAGCAGTTTAGGAGCGACCTACGAGCAGTACTTC.